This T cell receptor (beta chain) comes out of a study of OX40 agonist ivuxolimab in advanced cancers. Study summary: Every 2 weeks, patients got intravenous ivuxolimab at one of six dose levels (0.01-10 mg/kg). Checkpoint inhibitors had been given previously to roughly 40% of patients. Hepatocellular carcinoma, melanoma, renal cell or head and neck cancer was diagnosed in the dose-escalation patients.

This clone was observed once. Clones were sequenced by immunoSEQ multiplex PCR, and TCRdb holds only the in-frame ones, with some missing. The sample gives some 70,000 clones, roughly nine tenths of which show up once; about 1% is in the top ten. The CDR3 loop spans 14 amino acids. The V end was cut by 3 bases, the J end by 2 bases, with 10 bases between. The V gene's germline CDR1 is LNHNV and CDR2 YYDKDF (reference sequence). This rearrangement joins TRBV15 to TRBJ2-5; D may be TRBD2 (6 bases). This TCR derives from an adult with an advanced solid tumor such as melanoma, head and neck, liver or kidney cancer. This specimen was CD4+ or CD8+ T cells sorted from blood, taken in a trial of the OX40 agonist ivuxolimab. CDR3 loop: CATSSRLEQETQYF. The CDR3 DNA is TGTGCCACCAGCAGCCGACTAGAGCAAGAGACCCAGTACTTC. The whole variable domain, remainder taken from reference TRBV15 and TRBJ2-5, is DAMVIQNPRYQVTQFGKPVTLSCSQTLNHNVMYWYQQKSSQAPKLLFHYYDKDFNNEADTPDNFQSRRPNTSFCFLDIRSPGLGDTAMYLCATSSRLEQETQYFGPGTRLLVL.